This entry features one TCR beta chain sequence. This sample is drawn from a study of blood T cell repertoires in COVID-19. About the study: Nucleic acid was either cDNA or gDNA, and it came from T cells, B-cell-depleted T cells, or PBMCs.

Germline V CDR1 and CDR2: SGHRS, YFSETQ. V was pared by 4 bases and J by 4 bases, with 8 bases of the junction left unmatched. The CDR3 is 18 amino acids. Measured with immunoSEQ multiplex PCR; TCRdb has only the in-frame clones, and not every one. Of 65,000 to 80,000 clones detected, more than 75% appear once; the ten largest clones hold about an eighth. The sequence came from a human donor in a cohort sampled during active COVID-19. V usage is TRBV5-1 and J usage is TRBJ2-1; 16 bases are shared with TRBD2. Sequenced sample: peripheral blood. CDR3 DNA sequence: TGCGCCAGCAGCCCGGGACTAGCGGGGGGGCCGGCTTACAATGAGCAGTTCTTC. This encodes CASSPGLAGGPAYNEQFF.